The 21 T cell receptor beta chains presented below share a single source sample, sequenced in a study of Ad26.COV2.S vaccination and SARS-CoV-2 variants. Libraries were prepared by immunoSEQ multiplex PCR; TCRdb keeps only in-frame clonotypes and omits some of them. The table includes 320,000 or so clones, 85% to 90% detected once. The treatment is: some 20 received Ad26.COV2.S at low or high dose, single or two shots; 5 received placebo; per-sample allocation not given. After the first vaccine or placebo injection, samples were drawn on day 63. Source: peripheral blood, taken in a trial of Ad26.COV2.S vaccine versus placebo. The source is a person between 18 and 59 years old who received the Ad26.COV2.S COVID-19 vaccine or a placebo.

The rearrangement uses TRBV24-1 and TRBJ1-2; possible D gene TRBD1, 5 bases. Trimming removed 2 bases at V and 8 bases at J, with 8 bases between. The CDR3 spans 12 residues. Per the germline V gene, CDR1 is KGHDR and CDR2 is SFDVKD. The DNA of the CDR3 is TGTGCCACCAGTGATTCTTGGGGGGGCTACACCTTC. This codes for CATSDSWGGYTF.

The DNA of the CDR3 is TGTGCCAGCAGCTTAATCTTTCTCGGGAACACTGAAGCTTTCTTT. As protein: CASSLIFLGNTEAFF. This sequence joins TRBV7-2 and TRBJ1-1; D is unresolved. The CDR3 covers 15 residues. V lost 2 bases and J 1 base, leaving 11 bases between the germline ends. Germline V gene lookup returns CDR1 SGHTA and CDR2 FQGNSA.

As DNA, the CDR3 is TGTGCTAGTGGTTTGCCCCCGAACTATGGCTACACCTTC. It translates to CASGLPPNYGYTF. The rearrangement links TRBV12-5 to TRBJ1-2, with D unclear. The germline V gene encodes CDR1 LGHNT and CDR2 FRNRAP. The CDR3 totals 13 residues. Trimming left V 2 bases short and J 2 bases short, with 6 bases between.

V and J are TRBV14 and TRBJ1-1; D not resolved. This CDR3 is 12 amino acids long. Germline V gives CDR1 SGHDN, CDR2 FVKESK. Trimming stripped 2 bases from V and 8 bases from J, with 9 bases between. The CDR3: CASSQFGEEAFF. The DNA for the CDR3 is TGTGCCAGCAGCCAATTCGGTGAGGAAGCTTTCTTT.

A few counts support this clone. The chain joins TRBV24-1 to TRBJ2-2; weak D call: TRBD2 (6 bases). From germline, CDR1 is KGHDR and CDR2 SFDVKD. This CDR3 comprises 14 residues. Trimming cost V 7 bases and J 3 bases, with 11 bases left between them. The CDR3 region is CATSGSKDTGELFF. CDR3 nucleotide sequence: TGTGCCACCAGCGGGAGTAAGGACACCGGGGAGCTGTTTTTT.

V and J are TRBV9 and TRBJ2-5, with D possibly matching TRBD1 (6 bases). Trimming took off 2 bases at V and 0 bases at J, with 11 bases between the two ends. CDR1 SGDLS and CDR2 YYNGEE come from the germline V gene. CDR3 length: 15 amino acids. The CDR3 spells CASSVRGTYQETQYF. The CDR3 region has the DNA TGTGCCAGCAGCGTTAGGGGGACGTACCAAGAGACCCAGTACTTC.

Comment on this clone: The sample carries other DNA sequences with the same CDR3. The chain is built from TRBV24-1 and TRBJ2-3; D is ambiguous. V was shortened by 5 bases and J by 5 bases, with 4 bases between the two germline ends. The CDR3 is 11 amino acids. Germline CDR1 reads KGHDR; CDR2 reads SFDVKD. CDR3 DNA: TGTGCCACCAGTGTTGGAGATACGCAGTATTTT. This gives the protein CATSVGDTQYF.

J is TRBJ2-1 and V is TRBV11-3; D possibly matches TRBD1 or TRBD2 (5 bases each). Looked up from germline, CDR1 is SGHNT and CDR2 is YENEEA. V gave up 4 bases and J gave up 0 bases, with 10 bases separating them. This CDR3 is 15 amino acids long. In DNA, the CDR3 is TGTGCCAGCAGCTCCTGGGGGAGCTCCTACAATGAGCAGTTCTTC. Amino acid sequence: CASSSWGSSYNEQFF.

The rearrangement uses TRBV5-6 and TRBJ1-1; a weak D match, TRBD1 (5 bases). Trimming took off 3 bases at V and 0 bases at J, with 6 bases between the two ends. The CDR3 runs 13 residues. Germline CDR1 SGHDT, CDR2 YYEEEE. The CDR3 DNA follows: TGTGCCAGCAGCTCGGGGGTGAACACTGAAGCTTTCTTT. It encodes CASSSGVNTEAFF. Supplemented by reference TRBV5-6 and TRBJ1-1, the full variable domain reads DAGVTQSPTHLIKTRGQQVTLRCSPKSGHDTVSWYQQALGQGPQFIFQYYEEEERQRGNFPDRFSGHQFPNYSSELNVNALLLGDSALYLCASSSGVNTEAFFGQGTRLTVV.

The chain carries TRBV5-5 and TRBJ1-1, with D uncertain. Germline V lookup: CDR1 SGHKS, CDR2 YYEKEE (reference sequence). Trimming shortened V by 3 bases and J by 1 base, and 10 bases separated the two germline ends. The CDR3 loop spans 14 amino acids. CDR3 sequence: CASSSQAGNTEAFF. The CDR3 coding sequence is TGTGCCAGCAGCTCGCAGGCCGGGAACACTGAAGCTTTCTTT.

This chain connects TRBV19 to TRBJ2-7; perhaps TRBD1 as D (6 bases). Germline V gene lookup returns CDR1 LNHDA and CDR2 SQIVND (reference sequence). Between the trimmed V and J ends, which lost 1 base and 4 bases, there was a span of 17 bases. This CDR3 spans 16 amino acids. The CDR3 is CASSIARQVGVYEQYF. Written as DNA, the CDR3 is TGTGCCAGTAGTATAGCGCGACAGGTCGGGGTTTACGAGCAGTACTTC.

The chain recombines TRBV7-9 with TRBJ2-1; 8 bases match TRBD2. The V segment lost 6 bases and the J segment 6 bases; nucleotides outside the gene matches: 13. The CDR3 spans 16 residues. Germline loops: CDR1 SEHNR, CDR2 FQNEAQ (reference sequence). In nucleotides, the CDR3 is TGTGCCAGCAGTTATGTACCGGGACTAGATGTCAATGAGCAGTTCTTC. This translates into CASSYVPGLDVNEQFF.

This rearrangement joins TRBV6-5 to TRBJ1-6, with a possible D match to TRBD1 (5 bases). This CDR3 comprises 15 residues. CDR1 MNHEY and CDR2 SVGAGI come from the germline V gene. V lost 0 bases, J lost 5 bases, and 8 bases lay in between. The CDR3 coding sequence is TGTGCCAGCAGTTACTCGATCAGGGATAATTCACCCCTCCACTTT. Protein: CASSYSIRDNSPLHF.

J is TRBJ1-5 and V is TRBV15; D call uncertain. Germline-derived CDR1 and CDR2 are LNHNV and YYDKDF (reference sequence). This CDR3 has 13 residues. V was clipped by 0 bases and J by 3 bases, with 3 bases between them. The CDR3 nucleotides read TGTGCCACCAGCAGAGATCTCAATCAGCCCCAGCATTTT. Protein: CATSRDLNQPQHF.

V is TRBV4-2 and J is TRBJ2-5, with 10 bases lining up with TRBD2. CDR1 LGHNA and CDR2 YNFKEQ come from the germline V gene. This CDR3 has 18 amino acids. V gave up 3 bases and J gave up 1 base; unmatched junction bases: 11. CDR3 loop: CASSHPPGAGGIQETQYF. The CDR3 DNA reads as TGTGCCAGCAGCCACCCCCCCGGAGCGGGGGGGATCCAAGAGACCCAGTACTTC.

The genes are TRBV12-3 or TRBV12-4 and TRBJ2-2; D call uncertain. The CDR3 spans 13 residues. V lost 4 bases and J lost 5, with 8 bases in between. The CDR3 sequence is CASSSSGTGELFF. Written as DNA, the CDR3 is TGTGCCAGCAGTTCCTCGGGTACCGGGGAGCTGTTTTTT.

The chain links TRBV7-9 to TRBJ1-2; D possibly corresponds to TRBD1 (5 bases). CDR3 length equals 15 residues. The germline CDR1 and CDR2 sequences are SEHNR and FQNEAQ (reference sequence). Trimming stripped 5 bases from V and 1 base from J, with 14 bases between. The CDR3 loop is CASSPSRENNYGYTF. CDR3 in DNA: TGTGCCAGCAGCCCCTCCAGGGAAAATAACTATGGCTACACCTTC.

The chain has TRBV19 and TRBJ2-5, with D possibly TRBD2 on 5 matching bases. This CDR3 is 16 amino acids long. V was shortened by 4 bases and J by 4 bases, with 19 bases between the two germline ends. In germline, CDR1 is LNHDA, CDR2 SQIVND (reference sequence). In DNA form, the CDR3 reads TGTGCCAGTAGTAGGGTTAGGGAGCGGTCTCGAGAGACCCAGTACTTC. Translation: CASSRVRERSRETQYF.

The rearrangement joins TRBV29-1 to TRBJ1-2; no clear D gene. The V gene's germline CDR1 is SQVTM and CDR2 ANQGSEA. The V and J ends lost 3 bases and 8 bases respectively, with 10 bases between them. This CDR3 is 11 amino acids long. The CDR3 reads CSVDLGGGYTF. Written as DNA, the CDR3 is TGCAGCGTTGACCTCGGAGGCGGCTACACCTTC.

The chain combines TRBV15 with TRBJ2-1; 11 bases fit TRBD2. V shed 0 bases and J 4 bases; nucleotides not matched to a gene: 5. CDR3 length equals 17 residues. CDR1 and CDR2 (germline): LNHNV, YYDKDF (reference sequence). CDR3 sequence: CATSRDRTSGLYNEQFF. Written as DNA, the CDR3 is TGTGCCACCAGCAGAGATAGGACTAGCGGGTTATACAATGAGCAGTTCTTC.

The rearrangement links TRBV6-5 to TRBJ2-4; the D is unclear. The CDR3 length is 13 residues. CDR1 MNHEY and CDR2 SVGAGI come from the germline V gene. V gave up 2 bases and J gave up 4 bases, with 6 bases separating them. This CDR3 is CASSYPGKNIQYF. DNA for the CDR3: TGTGCCAGCAGTTACCCCGGGAAAAACATTCAGTACTTC.